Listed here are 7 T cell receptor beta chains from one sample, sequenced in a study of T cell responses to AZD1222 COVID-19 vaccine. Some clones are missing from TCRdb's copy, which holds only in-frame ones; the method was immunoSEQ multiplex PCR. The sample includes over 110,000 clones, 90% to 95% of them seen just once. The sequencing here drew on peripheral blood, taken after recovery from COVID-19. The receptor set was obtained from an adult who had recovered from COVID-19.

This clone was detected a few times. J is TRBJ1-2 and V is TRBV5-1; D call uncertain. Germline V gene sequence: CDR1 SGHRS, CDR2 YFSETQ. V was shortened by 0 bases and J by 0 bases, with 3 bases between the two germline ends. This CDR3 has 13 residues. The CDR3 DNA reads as TGCGCCAGCAGCTTGGCAACTAACTATGGCTACACCTTC. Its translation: CASSLATNYGYTF.

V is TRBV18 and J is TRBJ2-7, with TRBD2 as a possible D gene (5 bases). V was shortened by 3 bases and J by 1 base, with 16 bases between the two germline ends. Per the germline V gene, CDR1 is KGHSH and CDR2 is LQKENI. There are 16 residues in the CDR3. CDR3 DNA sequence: TGTGCCAGCTCACCCCCGGCGGGTAGAAGTTCCTACGAGCAGTACTTC. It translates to CASSPPAGRSSYEQYF.

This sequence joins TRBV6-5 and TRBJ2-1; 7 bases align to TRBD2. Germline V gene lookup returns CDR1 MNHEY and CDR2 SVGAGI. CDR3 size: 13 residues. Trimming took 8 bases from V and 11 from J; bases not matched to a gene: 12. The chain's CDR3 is CASREVESKKQFF. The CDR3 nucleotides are TGTGCCAGCCGGGAGGTTGAGTCCAAAAAGCAGTTCTTC.

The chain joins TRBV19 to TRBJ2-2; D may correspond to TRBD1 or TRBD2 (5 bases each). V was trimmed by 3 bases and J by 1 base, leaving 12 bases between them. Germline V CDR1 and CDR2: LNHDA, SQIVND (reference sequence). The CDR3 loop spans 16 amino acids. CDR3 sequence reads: CASSIRDLGNTGELFF. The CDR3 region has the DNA TGTGCCAGTAGTATTCGGGACCTGGGGAACACCGGGGAGCTGTTTTTT.

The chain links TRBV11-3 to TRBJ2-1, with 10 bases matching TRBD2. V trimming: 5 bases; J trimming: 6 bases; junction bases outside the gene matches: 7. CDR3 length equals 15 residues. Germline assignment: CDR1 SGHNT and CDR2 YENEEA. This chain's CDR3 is CASSPTSGPLNEQFF. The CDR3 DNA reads TGTGCCAGCAGCCCGACTAGCGGGCCACTCAATGAGCAGTTCTTC.

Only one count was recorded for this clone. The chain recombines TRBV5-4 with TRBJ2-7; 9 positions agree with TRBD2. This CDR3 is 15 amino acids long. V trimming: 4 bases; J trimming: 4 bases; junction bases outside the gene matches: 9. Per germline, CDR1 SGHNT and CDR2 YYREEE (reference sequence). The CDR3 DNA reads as TGTGCCAGCAGCAAAATAGCGGGAGAAGGGTACGAGCAGTACTTC. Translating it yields CASSKIAGEGYEQYF.

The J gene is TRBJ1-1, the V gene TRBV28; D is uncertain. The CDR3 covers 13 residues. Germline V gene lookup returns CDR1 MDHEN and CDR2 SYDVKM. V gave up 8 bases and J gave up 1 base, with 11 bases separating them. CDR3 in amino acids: CASSLPRNTEAFF. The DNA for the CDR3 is TGTGCCAGCTCCCTTCCTCGGAACACTGAAGCTTTCTTT. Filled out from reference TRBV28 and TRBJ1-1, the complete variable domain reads DVKVTQSSRYLVKRTGEKVFLECVQDMDHENMFWYRQDPGLGLRLIYFSYDVKMKEKGDIPEGYSVSREKKERFSLILESASTNQTSMYLCASSLPRNTEAFFGQGTRLTVV.